One sample yielded the 17 T cell receptor beta chains listed below, sequenced in a study of shared clonotypes between healthy human individuals. Libraries were prepared by immunoSEQ multiplex PCR; TCRdb keeps only in-frame clonotypes and omits some of them. The table lists approximately 2.3 million clones, over 85% of them singletons. Sequenced material: naive CD4+ T cells from PBMCs. Subset reported: CD45RA+ positively selected. The receptors were sampled from a man aged 18 to 30 in good health. Some clones in this sample may be carry-over from other donors' samples.

The V call is TRBV28, the J call TRBJ2-1, with 10 nucleotides matching TRBD2. The CDR3 spans 21 residues. Germline CDR1 and CDR2: MDHEN and SYDVKM. J gave up 8 bases and V 4 bases, and 26 bases lay outside the gene matches. The CDR3 DNA sequence: TGTGCCAGCAGTTCGACAGGGATCCAGCGGGAGGGAGGGGGCCTAGGCGATGAGCAGTTCTTC. It codes for CASSSTGIQREGGGLGDEQFF.

This clone showed up just once. This same CDR3 is encoded by further DNA sequences in the sample. This sequence joins TRBV5-1 and TRBJ2-2; D gene ambiguous. The CDR3 totals 15 residues. V lost 0 bases to trimming and J lost 1 base, with 7 bases between them. Germline lookup yields CDR1 SGHRS and CDR2 YFSETQ. The CDR3 DNA reads TGCGCCAGCAGCTTGGGGCAGTTGAACACCGGGGAGCTGTTTTTT. Translating gives CASSLGQLNTGELFF. Drawing the rest from reference TRBV5-1 and TRBJ2-2, the complete variable domain is KAGVTQTPRYLIKTRGQQVTLSCSPISGHRSVSWYQQTPGQGLQFLFEYFSETQRNKGNFPGRFSGRQFSNSRSEMNVSTLELGDSALYLCASSLGQLNTGELFFGEGSRLTVL.

Only a few counts were recorded for this clone. The V and J genes are TRBV30 and TRBJ1-1; D is ambiguous. The length of the CDR3 is 12 residues. Germline CDR1 reads GTSNPN; CDR2 reads SVGIG (reference sequence). Trimming removed 5 bases from V and 0 bases from J, with 7 bases in between. CDR3 in amino acids: CAWGKMNTEAFF. The DNA for the CDR3 is TGTGCCTGGGGGAAAATGAACACTGAAGCTTTCTTT.

The chain recombines TRBV5-1 with TRBJ1-2, with 9 bases fitting TRBD1. V was pared by 6 bases and J by 6 bases, with 6 bases of the junction left unmatched. CDR3 length: 13 residues. Looked up from germline, CDR1 is SGHRS and CDR2 is YFSETQ. CDR3 sequence (DNA): TGCGCCAGCACCCCACAGGGGGCGCATGGCTACACCTTC. Translating gives CASTPQGAHGYTF.

The count of this clone is one. This rearrangement joins TRBV30 to TRBJ2-1; D gene ambiguous. Germline CDR1 and CDR2: GTSNPN and SVGIG (reference sequence). V gave up 0 bases and J gave up 7 bases, with 4 bases separating them. The CDR3 runs 11 residues. The chain's CDR3 is CAWSVLNEQFF. The DNA of the CDR3 is TGTGCCTGGAGTGTACTGAATGAGCAGTTCTTC.

V gene TRBV19 combines with J gene TRBJ1-5; TRBD1 agrees at 7 bases. The CDR3 has 14 residues. Germline CDR1 and CDR2: LNHDA and SQIVND (reference sequence). J gave up 7 bases and V 6 bases, and 9 bases lay outside the gene matches. CDR3 nucleotide sequence: TGTGCCAGTAGGAACACAGGGGAGAGACAGCCCCAGCATTTT. Amino acids: CASRNTGERQPQHF. The whole variable domain, filled in from reference TRBV19 and TRBJ1-5, reads DGGITQSPKYLFRKEGQNVTLSCEQNLNHDAMYWYRQDPGQGLRLIYYSQIVNDFQKGDIAEGYSVSREKKESFPLTVTSAQKNPTAFYLCASRNTGERQPQHFGDGTRLSIL.

The rearrangement joins TRBV5-4 to TRBJ1-1; the match to TRBD1 covers 8 bases. CDR1 SGHNT and CDR2 YYREEE come from the germline V gene (reference sequence). J lost 2 bases, V lost 5 bases, and 8 bases had no gene match. The CDR3 extends over 15 amino acids. In DNA form, the CDR3 reads TGTGCCAGCAGTTCTAGGACAGGGAGTAACACTGAAGCTTTCTTT. It codes for CASSSRTGSNTEAFF.

The chain employs TRBV5-6 and TRBJ2-4; no definite D call. Germline values: CDR1 SGHDT, CDR2 YYEEEE. CDR3 size: 13 residues. V dropped 0 bases and J dropped 1 base, with 2 bases sitting between them. CDR3 protein: CASSLGAKNIQYF. DNA for the CDR3: TGTGCCAGCAGCTTGGGGGCCAAAAACATTCAGTACTTC.

The genes are TRBV21-1 and TRBJ1-1; TRBD1 was called by the table and not checked on the DNA. TRBV21-1 is reported as a pseudogene. The CDR3 loop spans 16 amino acids. The CDR3, as DNA: TGTGCCAGCAGCTCCCGAAAGGCCGACAAGAACACTGAAGCTTTCTTT. Amino acids: CASSSRKADKNTEAFF.

The chain couples TRBV11-2 to TRBJ2-2; the match to TRBD1 covers 9 bases. The CDR3 consists of 16 residues. Losses at the gene ends were 2 bases for V and 1 base for J; bases not matched to a gene: 2. Germline CDR1 is SGHAT and CDR2 is FQNNGV. CDR3 DNA: TGTGCCAGCAGCTTAACGACAGGGGGGAACACCGGGGAGCTGTTTTTT. Its translation is CASSLTTGGNTGELFF.

Concerning this clone itself: In the same sample, other DNA sequences code for this CDR3. The CDR3 nucleotides are TGCGCCAGCAGCTTGTTAGCCTCCAGCACAGATACGCAGTATTTT. It encodes CASSLLASSTDTQYF. This chain connects TRBV5-1 to TRBJ2-3, with unresolved D. The CDR3 is 15 amino acids. V lost 1 base and J lost 0, with 9 bases in between. Germline V gene data show CDR1 as SGHRS and CDR2 as YFSETQ.

Notes on this clone: The same CDR3 arises from other DNA sequences in this sample as well. This sequence joins TRBV5-1 and TRBJ1-1, with no clear D. CDR3 size: 11 residues. The ends were cut back, 2 bases at V and 5 bases at J, with 4 bases in the middle. Looked up from germline, CDR1 is SGHRS and CDR2 is YFSETQ. CDR3 in amino acids: CASSLNTEAFF. In DNA, the CDR3 is TGCGCCAGCAGCTTAAATACTGAAGCTTTCTTT.

This clone was seen once. The chain is built from TRBV5-4 and TRBJ2-1; no definite D call. The CDR3 length is 15 residues. Trimming removed 3 bases from V and 0 bases from J, with 10 bases in between. Germline loops: CDR1 SGHNT, CDR2 YYREEE (reference sequence). The DNA of the CDR3 is TGTGCCAGCAGCTCAGGAGCGAGCTCCTACAATGAGCAGTTCTTC. Its protein is CASSSGASSYNEQFF.

A word on this clone: Other DNA variants within this sample encode the same CDR3. The chain is built from TRBV6-6 and TRBJ2-2; D perhaps matches TRBD2 (5 bases). Germline lookup yields CDR1 MNHNY and CDR2 SVGAGI (reference sequence). V lost 2 bases, J lost 5 bases, and 6 bases lay in between. This CDR3 region has 13 residues. CDR3 protein: CASSYGGTGELFF. In nucleotides, the CDR3 is TGTGCCAGCAGTTACGGCGGGACCGGGGAGCTGTTTTTT.

The V and J genes are TRBV28 and TRBJ2-2; tentatively, D is TRBD2 (5 bases). V lost 7 bases and J lost 4, with 22 bases in between. This CDR3 comprises 17 residues. The germline CDR1 and CDR2 sequences are MDHEN and SYDVKM. This CDR3 is CASNAPGVRKGTGELFF. In nucleotides, the CDR3 is TGTGCCAGCAACGCACCCGGGGTTCGAAAGGGCACCGGGGAGCTGTTTTTT.

The CDR3 reads CASSPPTDYEQYF. CDR3 DNA: TGTGCCAGCTCACCACCGACAGACTACGAGCAGTACTTC. The rearrangement links TRBV18 to TRBJ2-7; a possible D gene is TRBD1 (5 bases). This CDR3 region has 13 residues. The germline V and J ends were trimmed by 0 bases and 3 bases, with 6 bases remaining between them. The germline gives CDR1 KGHSH, CDR2 LQKENI.

The count of this clone is one. The chain uses TRBV29-1 and TRBJ2-3; TRBD2 agrees at 8 bases. Germline V gene sequence: CDR1 SQVTM, CDR2 ANQGSEA. The CDR3 consists of 15 residues. V trimming: 6 bases; J trimming: 4 bases; junction bases outside the gene matches: 12. The CDR3 spells CSVPGLGVSADTQYF. The CDR3 coding sequence is TGCAGCGTCCCGGGACTAGGGGTTAGCGCAGATACGCAGTATTTT.